Listed below are T cell receptor beta chains from one sample, sequenced in a study of OX40 agonist ivuxolimab in advanced cancers. Data came from immunoSEQ multiplex PCR; TCRdb stores just in-frame clones and leaves some out. The repertoire has roughly 70,000 clones, around 87% of them found once; the top ten carry roughly 2.1%. Source: CD4+ or CD8+ T cells sorted from blood, taken in a trial of the OX40 agonist ivuxolimab. These receptors were obtained from an adult with an advanced solid tumor such as melanoma, head and neck, liver or kidney cancer. CDR3s include the opening cysteine and the closing phenylalanine or tryptophan. The order of the fields is J gene, D gene, V gene, CDR3 protein. D genes are given only for firm matches.

TRBJ1-2,.,TRBV6-5,CASSLAEGPYTF
TRBJ1-4,.,TRBV6-5,CASQGDTEKLFF
TRBJ2-7,.,TRBV5-4,CASSGHAGPPLGEQYF
TRBJ2-7,.,TRBV25-1,CASTGDSYEQYF
TRBJ2-1,TRBD2,TRBV7-2,CASSGLAGVINEQFF
TRBJ1-5,.,TRBV7-2,CASSLVGGTTGQPQHF
TRBJ1-1,.,TRBV11-2,CASSLGTQGRAFF
TRBJ1-2,TRBD1,TRBV6-5,CATYRDSIYGYTF
TRBJ2-5,.,TRBV6-5,CASTEWASQETQYF
TRBJ1-2,.,TRBV28,CASSFGSAGYGYTF
TRBJ2-2,TRBD2,TRBV7-3,CASTPGTSGRGGTGELFF
TRBJ2-3,.,TRBV5-1,CASSPGMDTQYF
TRBJ1-1,.,TRBV28,CASERNTEAFF
TRBJ1-4,.,TRBV27,CASSLRYGDEKLFF
TRBJ1-5,.,TRBV28,CASAWTGNQPQHF
TRBJ2-1,TRBD2,TRBV4-1,CASSPWTSGSYNEQFF
TRBJ2-3,TRBD2,TRBV28,CASSFPRLAGLSTDTQYF
TRBJ2-3,TRBD2,TRBV11-2,CASRSELRGTTDTQYF
TRBJ2-7,.,TRBV7-9,CASSRGQIYEQYF
TRBJ1-2,.,TRBV28,CASSWANYGYTF